A single sample gave rise to the 24 T cell receptor beta chains below, sequenced in a study of neurological immune-mediated disorders. Time point indicated: technical triplicate 3. Using its own MiXCR run on the 5' RACE reads, TCRdb lists one record per CDR3 protein. This table has 25,000 to 30,000 distinct CDR3 sequences, less than 20% appearing once. The sample was CD4+ T cells from blood. The source of these receptors is a female donor with HTLV-1-associated myelopathy (HAM/TSP).

The chain carries TRBV12-3 or TRBV12-4 and TRBJ1-2; TRBD1 aligns across 7 bases. The trim removed 3 bases at V and 4 bases at J, leaving 2 bases unmatched. The CDR3 runs to 13 residues. Here the CDR3 DNA reads TGTGCCAGCAGTTTGGGACAGCCCTATGGCTACACCTTC. This encodes CASSLGQPYGYTF.

This clonotype was recorded at least ten times. The gene calls are TRBV5-1 and TRBJ2-5; D tentatively fits TRBD1 or TRBD2 (5 bases each). There are 16 residues in the CDR3. Looked up from germline, CDR1 is SGHRS and CDR2 is YFSETQ. Trimming stripped 3 bases from V and 1 base from J, with 16 bases between. CDR3 nucleotides: TGCGCCAGCAGCTCGGATCTGGGACCCCCCCAAGAGACCCAGTACTTC. Its translation is CASSSDLGPPQETQYF.

This clonotype was seen at least ten times. This sequence joins TRBV5-1 and TRBJ2-1; TRBD1 matches at 9 bases. The V and J ends lost 7 bases and 5 bases, in that order; junction bases with no gene match: 10. CDR1 SGHRS and CDR2 YFSETQ come from the germline V gene. This CDR3 has 15 residues. The CDR3 sequence is CASETGTGMNNEQFF. CDR3 nucleotide sequence: TGCGCCAGCGAAACCGGGACAGGGATGAACAATGAGCAGTTCTTC.

In this sample, this clonotype turned up many times. The chain uses TRBV7-3 and TRBJ1-2; 8 nucleotides agree with TRBD1. The J segment lost 5 bases and the V segment lost 1 base, leaving 15 bases of the junction unmatched. CDR3 size: 18 residues. Germline CDR1 is SGHTA and CDR2 is FQGTGA. The CDR3 DNA sequence: TGTGCCAGCAGCTTAAGGAGTGACAGGGGCTATTGTTTGTATGGCTACACCTTC. Translated: CASSLRSDRGYCLYGYTF.

This clonotype appeared many times. The V and J genes are TRBV7-3 and TRBJ2-1; 8 nucleotides agree with TRBD2. J gave up 4 bases and V 2 bases, and 4 bases lay outside the gene matches. This CDR3 is built from 15 residues. Germline V gene lookup returns CDR1 SGHTA and CDR2 FQGTGA. The CDR3, as DNA: TGTGCCAGCAGCTTAGCGGGGGGACCTTACAATGAGCAGTTCTTC. This translates into CASSLAGGPYNEQFF.

This clonotype has at least ten counts. The chain employs TRBV5-1 and TRBJ1-5; D possibly corresponds to TRBD1 (5 bases). CDR3 length: 19 amino acids. Trimming took off 3 bases at V and 2 bases at J, with 24 bases between the two ends. Germline V gene sequence: CDR1 SGHRS, CDR2 YFSETQ. CDR3 sequence (DNA): TGCGCCAGCAGCTCAACAAACTGGACACCCGCAAAGGGCAATCAGCCCCAGCATTTT. It is translated as CASSSTNWTPAKGNQPQHF.

This clonotype has ten or more counts. The chain uses TRBV5-1 and TRBJ1-2; 7 bases agree with TRBD1. Losses at the gene ends were 0 bases for V and 8 bases for J; bases not matched to a gene: 10. Germline V gene sequence: CDR1 SGHRS, CDR2 YFSETQ. There are 15 residues in the CDR3. CDR3 in DNA: TGCGCCAGCAGCTTGGCATATGGCAGGGGACAGGGCTACACCTTC. Residues: CASSLAYGRGQGYTF.

This clonotype was counted ten times or more. This CDR3 is CATSDHRNEQFF. The CDR3 nucleotides are TGTGCCACCAGTGATCACAGGAATGAGCAGTTCTTC. This rearrangement joins TRBV24-1 to TRBJ2-1, with D possibly being TRBD1 (5 bases). This CDR3 is built from 12 residues. Germline-derived CDR1 and CDR2 are KGHDR and SFDVKD. V gave up 3 bases and J gave up 7 bases, with 6 bases separating them.

Ten or more counts support this clonotype. The chain joins TRBV10-3 to TRBJ1-3; D remains unclear. Germline V gene sequence: CDR1 ENHRY, CDR2 SYGVKD. V gave up 9 bases and J gave up 0 bases, with 6 bases separating them. The CDR3 covers 12 residues. The CDR3 spells CAIGSSGNTIYF. The CDR3 DNA sequence: TGTGCCATTGGAAGCTCTGGAAACACCATATATTTT.

V gene TRBV5-4 combines with J gene TRBJ2-5; 8 positions match TRBD2. V shed 3 bases, J shed 5 bases, and the junction held 18 bases outside the gene matches. Germline-derived CDR1 and CDR2 are SGHNT and YYREEE (reference sequence). The CDR3 runs 18 residues. CDR3 residues: CASSSGGNGLAVGETQYF. CDR3 sequence (DNA): TGTGCCAGCAGCTCCGGCGGTAATGGACTAGCCGTCGGGGAGACCCAGTACTTC.

This clonotype came up a few times. The chain couples TRBV19 to TRBJ2-7; 9 positions match TRBD1. This CDR3 region has 15 residues. Looked up from germline, CDR1 is LNHDA and CDR2 is SQIVND (reference sequence). V dropped 5 bases and J dropped 2; count of bases not matched to a gene: 7. The CDR3 DNA follows: TGTGCCAGTAGTCTGAGGGACAGGGCACCCTACGAGCAGTACTTC. This translates into CASSLRDRAPYEQYF.

This clonotype appeared many times. The V and J genes are TRBV20-1 and TRBJ2-4, with 8 bases lining up with TRBD2. This CDR3 is built from 14 residues. The germline gives CDR1 DFQATT, CDR2 SNEGSKA (reference sequence). Losses at the gene ends were 3 bases for V and 6 bases for J; bases not matched to a gene: 7. The CDR3 DNA is TGCAGTGCTAGGGCCAGCGGGGGAGGAAACATTCAGTACTTC. Its protein product is CSARASGGGNIQYF.

At least ten counts were recorded for this clonotype. V and J are TRBV5-5 and TRBJ2-5; D unresolved. CDR1 and CDR2 from the germline V gene are SGHKS and YYEKEE (reference sequence). The CDR3 has 11 residues. Trimming shortened V by 2 bases and J by 5 bases, and 4 bases separated the two germline ends. The CDR3: CASSFGETQYF. As DNA, the CDR3 is TGTGCCAGCAGCTTCGGGGAGACCCAGTACTTC.

This clonotype was detected many times. V usage is TRBV15 and J usage is TRBJ1-6, with 9 bases matching TRBD1. Trimming at V came to 0 bases and at J to 7 bases, leaving 4 bases not matched to a gene. CDR1 LNHNV and CDR2 YYDKDF come from the germline V gene (reference sequence). The CDR3 has 16 residues. The CDR3 region is CATSRDYGTGNSPLHF. CDR3 nucleotides: TGTGCCACCAGCAGAGACTACGGGACAGGGAATTCACCCCTCCACTTT.

This clonotype was observed at least ten times. The V gene is TRBV29-1, the J gene TRBJ2-1; TRBD2 agrees at 10 bases. After removal of 5 bases from V and 2 bases from J, the junction contained 6 bases not matched to a gene. CDR3 length equals 15 residues. The germline V gene has CDR1 SQVTM and CDR2 ANQGSEA. The CDR3 region is CSVSGTSATYNEQFF. CDR3 DNA sequence: TGCAGCGTTTCTGGGACTAGCGCAACCTACAATGAGCAGTTCTTC.

This clonotype was found many times. The chain joins TRBV4-1 to TRBJ2-5; D not resolved. The CDR3 loop spans 14 amino acids. V was trimmed by 3 bases and J by 5 bases, leaving 13 bases between them. Looked up from germline, CDR1 is MGHRA and CDR2 is YSYEKL. CDR3 nucleotides: TGCGCCAGCAGCCAGGACGGTGGTTGGGAGACCCAGTACTTC. It is translated as CASSQDGGWETQYF.

This clonotype has at least ten counts. The chain employs TRBV20-1 and TRBJ1-5; D is uncertain. Germline lookup yields CDR1 DFQATT and CDR2 SNEGSKA (reference sequence). V dropped 5 bases and J dropped 0 bases, with 5 bases sitting between them. The CDR3 extends over 12 amino acids. This chain's CDR3 is CSAQYSNQPQHF. CDR3 coding DNA: TGCAGTGCTCAATATAGCAATCAGCCCCAGCATTTT.

This clonotype came up many times. The chain employs TRBV25-1 and TRBJ2-1, with TRBD1 identical over 9 bases. With V trimmed by 7 bases and J by 7 bases, 8 bases remained unmatched. The CDR3 is 14 residues long. Germline lookup yields CDR1 MGHDK and CDR2 SYGVNS. The CDR3 coding sequence is TGTGCCAGCAATCCGGGACAGGGTTTAAATGAGCAGTTCTTC. This sequence encodes CASNPGQGLNEQFF.

Many counts were recorded for this clonotype. CDR3: CASSWVGVLFHSSGNTIYF. As DNA, the CDR3 is TGTGCCAGCAGCTGGGTGGGGGTCCTTTTTCATTCCTCTGGAAACACCATATATTTT. This chain connects TRBV25-1 to TRBJ1-3; TRBD1 is a possible D gene (5 bases). V lost 6 bases to trimming and J lost 0 bases, with 24 bases between them. CDR1 is MGHDK and CDR2 is SYGVNS in the germline V gene. The CDR3 totals 19 residues.

This clonotype was picked up many times. This chain links TRBV5-6 with TRBJ2-5; D remains ambiguous. CDR1 is SGHDT, CDR2 YYEEEE, per germline. There are 13 residues in the CDR3. V shed 2 bases and J shed 5 bases, with 10 bases lying between them. Here the CDR3 reads CASSFREYETQYF. DNA of the CDR3: TGTGCCAGCAGCTTTAGAGAGTATGAGACCCAGTACTTC.

This clonotype was seen ten or more times. The rearrangement joins TRBV7-2 to TRBJ2-3; D gene uncertain. Looked up from germline, CDR1 is SGHTA and CDR2 is FQGNSA. The CDR3 contains 14 residues. Between the trimmed V and J ends, which lost 7 bases and 1 base, there was a span of 12 bases. CDR3 sequence (DNA): TGTGCCAGCACCCTTAAGCTAGGCACAGATACGCAGTATTTT. Translation: CASTLKLGTDTQYF.

This chain uses TRBV3-1 with TRBJ2-1; unclear D gene. This CDR3 contains 12 residues. V lost 2 bases and J 9 bases, leaving 8 bases between the germline ends. CDR1 and CDR2 from the germline V gene are LGHDT and YNNKEL (reference sequence). CDR3 protein: CASSQLGFEQFF. The CDR3 nucleotides read TGTGCCAGCAGCCAACTAGGGTTTGAGCAGTTCTTC.

This rearrangement joins TRBV20-1 to TRBJ1-1; D may be TRBD1 (6 bases). The germline V gene has CDR1 DFQATT and CDR2 SNEGSKA (reference sequence). This CDR3 comprises 20 residues. V lost 2 bases to trimming and J lost 4 bases, with 32 bases between them. CDR3 nucleotides: TGCAGTGCTAGACGTAACAGGGTGGTCCCGACGACAAGTGCTTTCACTGAAGCTTTCTTT. It is translated as CSARRNRVVPTTSAFTEAFF.

This clonotype is classed as medium-sized. This chain links TRBV15 with TRBJ2-7, with D tentatively TRBD2 (5 bases). Trimming removed 1 base from V and 0 bases from J, with 7 bases in between. Germline values: CDR1 LNHNV, CDR2 YYDKDF (reference sequence). This CDR3 comprises 14 residues. The CDR3 loop reads CATSRARGSYEQYF. CDR3 coding DNA: TGTGCCACCAGCAGAGCTCGGGGCTCCTACGAGCAGTACTTC.